A selection of T cell receptor beta chains follows, all from one sample in a study of T cell repertoires in cytomegalovirus infection. No cognate antigen is known for these TCRs. A single record per CDR3 protein comes from TCRdb applying MiXCR to the reads. The table records over 250,000 distinct CDR3 sequences, less than 25% of them present only once. The sample consisted of cultured PBMCs, taken from culture after CMV antigen stimulation. The source is a human donor in good health (CMV status not recorded). Some clones in this sample may be carry-over from other donors' samples. Each CDR3 is given with its conserved first and last residue. Each record gives: V gene, CDR3 protein.

>TRBV7-8
CASSYRGRVNYGYTF
>TRBV15
CATSSRDRAYEQYF
>TRBV28
CASSLSTRFFDTQYF
>TRBV7-2
CASSLAEGQPQHF
>TRBV7-8
CASSRASGHNEEQFF
>TRBV3-1
CASSSRTGAAKNIQYF
>TRBV10-3
CAISEGNSGANVLTF
>TRBV6-5
CASSYSGSSGANVLTF
>TRBV12-3/TRBV12-4
CASSFGPGTLNTEAFF
>TRBV6-5
CASSYAYRDEQFF
>TRBV12-3/TRBV12-4
CASSPGSGRREKQYF
>TRBV28
CASGRTGPHGYTF
>TRBV29-1
CSVANRDRENYGYTF
>TRBV5-4
CASSQQKVSEVTQYF
>TRBV11-2
CASSLHRGLMNTEAFF
>TRBV7-2
CASSFIPEAFF
>TRBV10-2
CASTRQGVSETQYF
>TRBV7-2
CASSLVGVQGSNEKLFF
>TRBV7-2
CASSFAGLEAFF
>TRBV7-3
CASSLSRGSGANVLTF
>TRBV29-1
CSVGVSGDTQYF
>TRBV6-1
CATSPGLPKKGDTQYF
>TRBV12-3/TRBV12-4
CASSLTGVAAGRFF
>TRBV12-3/TRBV12-4
CASSLLGQGGGYTF
>TRBV6-2/TRBV6-3
CASRDPLAGEFTGELFF
>TRBV2
CASSGIAGASETQYF
>TRBV12-3/TRBV12-4
CASSLGPSSYNEQFF
>TRBV7-2
CASSPGRSFSYEQYF
>TRBV10-3
CAISESGAGANVLTF
>TRBV20-1
CSARVAGESYNEQFF
>TRBV2
CASMGVRGNTIYF
>TRBV7-9
CASSSLGTETQYF
>TRBV11-2
CASSLDQIRDTGELFF
>TRBV11-1
CASSQLAGVFTGEQYF
>TRBV5-4
CASSLGYGQETQYF
>TRBV10-3
CAIRDSTGSGTEAFF
>TRBV7-2
CASSQQETQYF
>TRBV6-2/TRBV6-3
CASRPAPTNEKLFF
>TRBV7-2
CASSFRGRGEQYF
>TRBV4-3
CASSRKTSGSGETQYF
>TRBV6-2/TRBV6-3
CASSPGKAYGYTF
>TRBV7-8
CASSIRDRELNTEAFF
>TRBV3-1
CASSRSTASVETQYF
>TRBV27
CASSSRDRTQETQYF
>TRBV5-4
CASSLDLSSYNEQFF
>TRBV25-1
CASTPLGTGELFF